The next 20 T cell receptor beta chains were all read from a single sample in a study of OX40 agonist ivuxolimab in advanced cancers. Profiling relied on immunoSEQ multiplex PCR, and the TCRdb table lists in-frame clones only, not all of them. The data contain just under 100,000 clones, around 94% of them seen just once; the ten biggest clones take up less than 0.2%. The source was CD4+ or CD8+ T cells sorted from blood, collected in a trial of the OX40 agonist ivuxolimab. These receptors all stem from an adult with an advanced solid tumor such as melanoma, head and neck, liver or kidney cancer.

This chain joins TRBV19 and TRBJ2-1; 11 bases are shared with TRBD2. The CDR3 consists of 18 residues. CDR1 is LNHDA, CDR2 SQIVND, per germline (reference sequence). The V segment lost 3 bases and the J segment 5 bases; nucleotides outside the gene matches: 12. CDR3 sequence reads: CASSMGLAGGRGHNEQFF. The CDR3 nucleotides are TGTGCCAGTAGTATGGGGCTAGCGGGAGGCCGCGGCCACAATGAGCAGTTCTTC.

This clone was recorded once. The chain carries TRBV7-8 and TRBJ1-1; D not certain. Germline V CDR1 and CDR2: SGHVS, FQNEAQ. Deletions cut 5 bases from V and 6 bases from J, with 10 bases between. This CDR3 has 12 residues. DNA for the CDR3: TGTGCCAGCAGCCCCGGCGGGCCTGAAGCTTTCTTT. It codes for CASSPGGPEAFF.

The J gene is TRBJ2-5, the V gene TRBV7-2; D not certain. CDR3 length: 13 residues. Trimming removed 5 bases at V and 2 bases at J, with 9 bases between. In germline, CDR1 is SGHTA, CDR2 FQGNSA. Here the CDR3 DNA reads TGTGCCAGCAGCCAGCTTATGCAAGAGACCCAGTACTTC. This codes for CASSQLMQETQYF.

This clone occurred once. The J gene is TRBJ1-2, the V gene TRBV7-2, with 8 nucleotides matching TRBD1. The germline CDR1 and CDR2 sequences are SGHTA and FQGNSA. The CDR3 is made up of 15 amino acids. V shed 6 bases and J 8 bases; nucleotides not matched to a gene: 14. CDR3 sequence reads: CASSPRDRHSRGYTF. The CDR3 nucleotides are TGTGCCAGCAGTCCCCGGGACAGGCATTCAAGGGGCTACACCTTC.

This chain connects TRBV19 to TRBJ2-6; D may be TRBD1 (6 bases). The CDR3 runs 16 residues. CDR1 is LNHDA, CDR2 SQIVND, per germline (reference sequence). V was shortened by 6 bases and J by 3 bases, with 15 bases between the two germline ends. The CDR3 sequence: CASSRQGSGGANVLTF. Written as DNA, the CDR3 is TGTGCCAGTAGCCGGCAGGGGAGCGGTGGGGCCAACGTCCTGACTTTC.

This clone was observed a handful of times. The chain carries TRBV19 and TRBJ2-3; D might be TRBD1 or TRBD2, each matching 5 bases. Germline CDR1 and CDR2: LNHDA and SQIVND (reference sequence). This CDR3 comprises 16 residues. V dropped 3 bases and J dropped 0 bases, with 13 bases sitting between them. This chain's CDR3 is CASSIGTMISTDTQYF. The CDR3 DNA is TGTGCCAGTAGTATCGGGACCATGATTAGCACAGATACGCAGTATTTT.

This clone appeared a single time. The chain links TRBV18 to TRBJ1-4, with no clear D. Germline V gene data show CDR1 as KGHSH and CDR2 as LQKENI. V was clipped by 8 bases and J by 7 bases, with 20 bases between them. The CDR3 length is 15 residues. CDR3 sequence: CASVPASPKGEKLFF. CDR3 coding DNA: TGTGCCAGCGTCCCAGCATCTCCTAAGGGTGAAAAACTGTTTTTT.

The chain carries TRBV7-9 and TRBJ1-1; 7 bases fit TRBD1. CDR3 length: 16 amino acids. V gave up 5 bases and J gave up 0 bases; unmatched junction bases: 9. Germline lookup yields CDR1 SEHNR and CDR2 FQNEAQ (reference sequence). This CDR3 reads CASSPRQGSVNTEAFF. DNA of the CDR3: TGTGCCAGCAGCCCCCGACAGGGTTCCGTGAACACTGAAGCTTTCTTT.

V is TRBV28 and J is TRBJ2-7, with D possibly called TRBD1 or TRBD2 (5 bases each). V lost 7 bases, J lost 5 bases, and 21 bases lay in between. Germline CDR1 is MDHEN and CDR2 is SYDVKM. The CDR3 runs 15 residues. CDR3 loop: CASTLGGGRAHEQYF. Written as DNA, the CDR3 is TGTGCCAGCACCCTAGGTGGGGGAAGAGCCCACGAGCAGTACTTC.

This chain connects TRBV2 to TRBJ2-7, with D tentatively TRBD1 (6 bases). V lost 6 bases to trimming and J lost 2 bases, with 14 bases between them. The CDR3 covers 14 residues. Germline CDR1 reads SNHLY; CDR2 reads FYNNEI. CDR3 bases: TGTGCCAGCAGGCGGACAGCCGATACCTACGAGCAGTACTTC. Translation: CASRRTADTYEQYF.

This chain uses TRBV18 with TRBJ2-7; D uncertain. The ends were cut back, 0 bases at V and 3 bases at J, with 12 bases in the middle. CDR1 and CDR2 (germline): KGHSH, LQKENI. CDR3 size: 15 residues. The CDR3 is CASSPPSQIRYEQYF. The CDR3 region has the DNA TGTGCCAGCTCACCACCTTCACAGATTCGCTACGAGCAGTACTTC.

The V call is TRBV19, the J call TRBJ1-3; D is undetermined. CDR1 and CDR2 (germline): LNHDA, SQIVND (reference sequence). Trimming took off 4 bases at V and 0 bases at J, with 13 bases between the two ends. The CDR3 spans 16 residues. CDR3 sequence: CASSTARETSGNTIYF. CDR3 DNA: TGTGCCAGTAGTACCGCCAGAGAAACCTCTGGAAACACCATATATTTT.

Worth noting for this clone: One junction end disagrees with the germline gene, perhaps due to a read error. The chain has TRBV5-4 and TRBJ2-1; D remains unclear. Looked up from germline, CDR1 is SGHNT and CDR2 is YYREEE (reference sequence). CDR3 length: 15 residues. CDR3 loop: CASSQESSWYNEQFF. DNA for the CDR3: TGCGCCAGCAGCCAAGAGTCAAGTTGGTACAATGAGCAGTTCTTC.

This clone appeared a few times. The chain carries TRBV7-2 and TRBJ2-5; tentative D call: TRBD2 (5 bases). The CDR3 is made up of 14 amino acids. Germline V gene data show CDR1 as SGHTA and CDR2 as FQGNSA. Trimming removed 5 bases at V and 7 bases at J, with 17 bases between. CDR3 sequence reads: CASSQSRPEGTQYF. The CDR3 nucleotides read TGTGCCAGCAGCCAAAGCAGGCCCGAGGGGACCCAGTACTTC.

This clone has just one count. This CDR3 reads CASSLSGGGRHF. CDR3 in DNA: TGTGCCAGCAGCTTAAGCGGGGGTGGTCGGCATTTT. The chain couples TRBV7-8 to TRBJ1-5, with D possibly being TRBD1 (5 bases). The CDR3 is 12 amino acids. V lost 2 bases and J lost 15, with 14 bases in between. Germline CDR1 SGHVS, CDR2 FQNEAQ.

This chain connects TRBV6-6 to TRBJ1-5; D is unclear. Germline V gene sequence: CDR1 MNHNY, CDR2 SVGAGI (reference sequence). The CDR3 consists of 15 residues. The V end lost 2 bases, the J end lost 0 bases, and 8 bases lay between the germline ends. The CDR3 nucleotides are TGTGCCAGCAGTTACGGGGTGTATAGCAATCAGCCCCAGCATTTT. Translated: CASSYGVYSNQPQHF.

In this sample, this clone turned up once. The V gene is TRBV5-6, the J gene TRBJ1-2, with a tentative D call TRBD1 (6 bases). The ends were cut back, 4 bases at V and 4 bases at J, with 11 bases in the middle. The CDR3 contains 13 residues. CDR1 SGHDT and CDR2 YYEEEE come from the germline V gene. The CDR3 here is CASSPDSVYGYTF. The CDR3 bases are TGTGCCAGCAGCCCGGACAGTGTCTATGGCTACACCTTC.

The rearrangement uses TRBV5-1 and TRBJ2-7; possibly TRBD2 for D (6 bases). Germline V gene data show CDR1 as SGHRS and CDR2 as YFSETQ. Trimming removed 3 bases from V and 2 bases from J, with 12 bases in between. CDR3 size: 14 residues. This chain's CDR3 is CASSSLGRTYEQYF. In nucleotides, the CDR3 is TGCGCCAGCAGCTCCTTGGGGAGGACCTACGAGCAGTACTTC.

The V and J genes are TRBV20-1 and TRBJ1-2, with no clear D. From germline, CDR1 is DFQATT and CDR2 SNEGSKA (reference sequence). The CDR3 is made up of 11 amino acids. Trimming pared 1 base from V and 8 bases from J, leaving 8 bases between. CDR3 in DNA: TGCAGTGCTAGAGGAGAATCGGGCTACACCTTC. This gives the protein CSARGESGYTF.

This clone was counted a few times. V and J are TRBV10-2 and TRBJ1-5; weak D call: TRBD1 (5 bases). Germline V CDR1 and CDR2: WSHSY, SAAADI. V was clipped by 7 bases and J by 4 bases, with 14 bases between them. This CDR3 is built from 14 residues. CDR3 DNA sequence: TGCGCCAGCAACCTAGACGGGGGAAATCAGCCCCAGCATTTT. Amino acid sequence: CASNLDGGNQPQHF.